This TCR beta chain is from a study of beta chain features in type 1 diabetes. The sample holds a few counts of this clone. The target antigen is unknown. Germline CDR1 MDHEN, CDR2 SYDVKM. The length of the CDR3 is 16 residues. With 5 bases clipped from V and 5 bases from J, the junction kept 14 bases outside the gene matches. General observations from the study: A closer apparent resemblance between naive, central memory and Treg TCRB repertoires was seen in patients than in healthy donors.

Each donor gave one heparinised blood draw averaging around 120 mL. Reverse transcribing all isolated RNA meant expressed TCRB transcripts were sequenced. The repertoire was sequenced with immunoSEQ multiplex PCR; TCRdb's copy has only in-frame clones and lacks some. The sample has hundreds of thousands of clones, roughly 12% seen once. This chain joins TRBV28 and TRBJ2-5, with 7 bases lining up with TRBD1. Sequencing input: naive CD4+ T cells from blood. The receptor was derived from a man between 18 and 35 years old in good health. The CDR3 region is CASSDRDVGFSETQYF. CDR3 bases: TGTGCCAGCAGTGACAGGGACGTAGGCTTTTCGGAGACCCAGTACTTC.